This TCR beta chain was documented in a study of molecular identifiers for immune sequencing clone quantification. Study-wide results and limits: The share of molecules held by clones above 20 RNA copies was over 97% in effector cells and under 1% in naive cells.

Sorting isolated naive CD8 T cells as CD8+CD4-CCR7+CD45RA+ events. The CDR3 extends over 15 amino acids. The V gene's germline CDR1 is DFQATT and CDR2 SNEGSKA (reference sequence). TCRdb processed the PCR reads anew with MiXCR; each CDR3 protein has one entry. The sample includes under 650,000 distinct CDR3 sequences, approximately 20% of them seen just once. This clonotype was detected only a few times. The antigen is unknown. With a much larger clone just one base away, this may be a read error. Input material: naive CD8+ T cells from blood, with Jurkat cell RNA spiked in. Subset indicated: FACS-sorted CD8+CD4-CCR7+CD45RA+ naive T cells. The rearrangement uses TRBV20-1 and TRBJ2-3; a weak D match, TRBD2 (5 bases). This receptor was obtained from a human donor in good health. Some libraries in this study had Jurkat cell RNA spiked in. CDR3 amino acids: CSAHSKVASTDTRYF. Here the CDR3 DNA reads TGCAGTGCTCACTCCAAGGTAGCTAGCACAGATACGCGGTATTTT.